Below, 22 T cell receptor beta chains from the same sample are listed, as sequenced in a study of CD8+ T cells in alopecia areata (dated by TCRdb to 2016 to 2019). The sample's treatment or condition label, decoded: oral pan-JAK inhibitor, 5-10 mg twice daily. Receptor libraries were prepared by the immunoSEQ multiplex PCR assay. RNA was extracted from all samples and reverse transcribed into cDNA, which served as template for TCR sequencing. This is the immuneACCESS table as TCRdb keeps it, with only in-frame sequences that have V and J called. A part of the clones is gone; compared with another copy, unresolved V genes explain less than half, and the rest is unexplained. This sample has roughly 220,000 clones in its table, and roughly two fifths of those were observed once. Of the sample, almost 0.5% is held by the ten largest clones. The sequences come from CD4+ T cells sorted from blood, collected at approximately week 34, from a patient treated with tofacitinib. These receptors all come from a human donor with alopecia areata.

The CDR3 nucleotides read TGTGCCTGGAGTGTAGGGCAGGGACGTGGAGGCTACACCTTC. It translates to CAWSVGQGRGGYTF. The V and J genes are TRBV30 and TRBJ1-2; TRBD1 might be the D (5 bases). The CDR3 runs to 14 residues. V dropped 0 bases and J dropped 8 bases, with 16 bases sitting between them. The V gene's germline CDR1 is GTSNPN and CDR2 SVGIG (reference sequence).

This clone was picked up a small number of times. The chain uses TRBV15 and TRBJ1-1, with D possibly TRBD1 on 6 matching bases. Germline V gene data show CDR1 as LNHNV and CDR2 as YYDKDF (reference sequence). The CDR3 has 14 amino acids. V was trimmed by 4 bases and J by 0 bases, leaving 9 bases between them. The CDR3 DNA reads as TGTGCCACCAGCATAAGACAGGTGAACACTGAAGCTTTCTTT. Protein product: CATSIRQVNTEAFF.

The DNA of the CDR3 is TGCGCCAGCAGCCAAGATTCTCGGCAATTGAACACCGGGGAGCTGTTTTTT. It encodes CASSQDSRQLNTGELFF. V usage is TRBV4-1 and J usage is TRBJ2-2; no reliable D call. With 0 bases removed from V and 1 base from J, the gap between germline ends came to 12 bases. In germline, CDR1 is MGHRA, CDR2 YSYEKL. This CDR3 is 17 amino acids long.

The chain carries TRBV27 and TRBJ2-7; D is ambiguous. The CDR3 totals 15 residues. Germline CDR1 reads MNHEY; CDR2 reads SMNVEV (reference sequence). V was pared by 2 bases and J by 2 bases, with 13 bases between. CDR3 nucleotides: TGTGCCAGCAGTTTAAAGGCGGTAACGACCTACGAGCAGTACTTC. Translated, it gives CASSLKAVTTYEQYF.

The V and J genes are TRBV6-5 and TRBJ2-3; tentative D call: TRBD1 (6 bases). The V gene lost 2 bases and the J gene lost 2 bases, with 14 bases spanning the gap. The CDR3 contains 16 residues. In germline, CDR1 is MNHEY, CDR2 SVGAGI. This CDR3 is CASSYIGGSLTDTQYF. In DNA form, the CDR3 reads TGTGCCAGCAGTTACATAGGGGGTAGCCTCACAGATACGCAGTATTTT.

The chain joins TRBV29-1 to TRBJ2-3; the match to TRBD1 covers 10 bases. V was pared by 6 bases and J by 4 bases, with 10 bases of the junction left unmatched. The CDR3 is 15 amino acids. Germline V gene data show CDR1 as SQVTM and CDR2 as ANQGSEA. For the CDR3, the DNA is TGCAGCGTGTCGTGGGGGACAGGGGAGGCAGATACGCAGTATTTT. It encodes CSVSWGTGEADTQYF.

The CDR3 loop reads CASSLGGGVGTDTQYF. The CDR3 DNA is TGCGCCAGCAGCTTGGGAGGCGGGGTCGGCACAGATACGCAGTATTTT. The chain is built from TRBV5-1 and TRBJ2-3, with D possibly being TRBD2 (6 bases). The germline V and J ends were trimmed by 0 bases and 1 base, with 12 bases remaining between them. Germline values: CDR1 SGHRS, CDR2 YFSETQ. CDR3 length equals 16 residues.

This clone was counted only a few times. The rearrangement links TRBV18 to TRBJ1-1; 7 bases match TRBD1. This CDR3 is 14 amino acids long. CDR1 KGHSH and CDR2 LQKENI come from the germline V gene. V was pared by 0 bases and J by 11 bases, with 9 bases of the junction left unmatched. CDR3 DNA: TGTGCCAGCTCACCACCCTTCATGGGACAGTTGGCTTTCTTT. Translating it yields CASSPPFMGQLAFF.

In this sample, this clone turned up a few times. The CDR3 here is CASRSVVGSSGANVLTF. The CDR3 nucleotides are TGTGCCAGCAGATCCGTGGTTGGGAGCTCTGGGGCCAACGTCCTGACTTTC. The V gene is TRBV11-2, the J gene TRBJ2-6; tentative D call: TRBD2 (5 bases). Germline V gene data show CDR1 as SGHAT and CDR2 as FQNNGV. Deletions cut 6 bases from V and 0 bases from J, with 15 bases between. CDR3 length: 17 amino acids.

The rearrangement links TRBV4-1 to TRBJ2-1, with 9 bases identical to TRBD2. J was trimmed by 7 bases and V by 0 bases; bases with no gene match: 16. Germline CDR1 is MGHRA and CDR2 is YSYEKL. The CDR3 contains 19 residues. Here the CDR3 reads CASSQDRLGGRGRGNEQFF. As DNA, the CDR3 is TGCGCCAGCAGCCAAGATAGATTGGGAGGGCGCGGGAGGGGTAATGAGCAGTTCTTC.

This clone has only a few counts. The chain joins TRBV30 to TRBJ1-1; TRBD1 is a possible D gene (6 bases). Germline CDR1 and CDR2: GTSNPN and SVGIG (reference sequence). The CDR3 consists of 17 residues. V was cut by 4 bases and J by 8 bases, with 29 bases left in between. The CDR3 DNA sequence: TGTGCCTGGAAACTAGCTCCTCACAAGACAGGAAAGGAAGAAGCTTTCTTT. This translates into CAWKLAPHKTGKEEAFF.

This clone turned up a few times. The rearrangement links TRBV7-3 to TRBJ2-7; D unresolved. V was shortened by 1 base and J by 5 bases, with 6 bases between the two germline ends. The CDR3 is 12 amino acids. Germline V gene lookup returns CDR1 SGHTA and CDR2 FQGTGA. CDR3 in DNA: TGTGCCAGCAGCTTAAACGGGCACGAGCAGTACTTC. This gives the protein CASSLNGHEQYF. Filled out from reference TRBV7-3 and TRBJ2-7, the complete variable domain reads GAGVSQTPSNKVTEKGKYVELRCDPISGHTALYWYRQSLGQGPEFLIYFQGTGAADDSGLPNDRFFAVRPEGSVSTLKIQRTERGDSAVYLCASSLNGHEQYFGPGTRLTVT.

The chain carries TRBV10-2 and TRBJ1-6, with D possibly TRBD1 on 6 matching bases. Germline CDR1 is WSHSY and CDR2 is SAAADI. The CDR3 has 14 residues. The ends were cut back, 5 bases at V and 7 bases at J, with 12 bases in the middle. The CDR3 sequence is CASSNRENNSPLHF. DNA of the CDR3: TGCGCCAGCAGTAACAGGGAAAACAATTCACCCCTCCACTTT.

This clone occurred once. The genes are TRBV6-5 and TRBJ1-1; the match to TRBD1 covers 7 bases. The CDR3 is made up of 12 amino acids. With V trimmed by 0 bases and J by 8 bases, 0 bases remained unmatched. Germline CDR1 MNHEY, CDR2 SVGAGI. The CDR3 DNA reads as TGTGCCAGCAGTTACTCGGACAGGGAAGCTTTCTTT. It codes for CASSYSDREAFF.

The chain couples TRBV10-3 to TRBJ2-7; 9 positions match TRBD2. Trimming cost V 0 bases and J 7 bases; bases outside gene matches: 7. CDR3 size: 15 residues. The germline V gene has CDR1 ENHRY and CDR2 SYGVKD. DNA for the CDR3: TGTGCCATCAGTGAGTCCGGCGGGGGGGCGAGAGAGCAGTACTTC. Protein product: CAISESGGGAREQYF.

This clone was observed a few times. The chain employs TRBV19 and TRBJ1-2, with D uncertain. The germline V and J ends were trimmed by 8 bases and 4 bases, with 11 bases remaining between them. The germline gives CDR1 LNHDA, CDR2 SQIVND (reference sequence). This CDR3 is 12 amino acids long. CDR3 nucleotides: TGTGCCAGTGTTGAGGAGCCCTATGGCTACACCTTC. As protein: CASVEEPYGYTF.

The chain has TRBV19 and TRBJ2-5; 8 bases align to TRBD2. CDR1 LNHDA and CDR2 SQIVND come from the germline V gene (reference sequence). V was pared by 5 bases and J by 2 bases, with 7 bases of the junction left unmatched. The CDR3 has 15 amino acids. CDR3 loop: CASSSGLVYQETQYF. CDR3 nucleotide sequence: TGTGCCAGTAGTTCGGGACTAGTCTATCAAGAGACCCAGTACTTC. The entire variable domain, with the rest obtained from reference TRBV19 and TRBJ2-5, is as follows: DGGITQSPKYLFRKEGQNVTLSCEQNLNHDAMYWYRQDPGQGLRLIYYSQIVNDFQKGDIAEGYSVSREKKESFPLTVTSAQKNPTAFYLCASSSGLVYQETQYFGPGTRLLVL.

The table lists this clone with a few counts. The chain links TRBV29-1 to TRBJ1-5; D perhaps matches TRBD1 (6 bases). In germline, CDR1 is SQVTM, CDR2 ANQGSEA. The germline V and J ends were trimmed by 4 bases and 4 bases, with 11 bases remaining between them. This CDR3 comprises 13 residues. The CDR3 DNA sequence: TGCAGCGTTGTCACAGGGCTAAATCAGCCCCAGCATTTT. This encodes CSVVTGLNQPQHF.

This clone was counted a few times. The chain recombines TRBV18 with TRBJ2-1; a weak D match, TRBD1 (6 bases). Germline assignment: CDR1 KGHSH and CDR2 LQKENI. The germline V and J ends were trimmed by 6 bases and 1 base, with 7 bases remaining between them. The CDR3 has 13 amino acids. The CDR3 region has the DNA TGTGCCAGCTCCGGACAGTCCTACAATGAGCAGTTCTTC. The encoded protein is CASSGQSYNEQFF.

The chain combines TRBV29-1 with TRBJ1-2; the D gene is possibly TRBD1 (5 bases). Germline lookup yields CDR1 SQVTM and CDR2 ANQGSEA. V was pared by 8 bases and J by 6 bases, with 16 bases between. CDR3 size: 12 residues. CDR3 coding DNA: TGCAGCTCGGCAGGGACTGGAGATGGCTACACCTTC. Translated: CSSAGTGDGYTF.

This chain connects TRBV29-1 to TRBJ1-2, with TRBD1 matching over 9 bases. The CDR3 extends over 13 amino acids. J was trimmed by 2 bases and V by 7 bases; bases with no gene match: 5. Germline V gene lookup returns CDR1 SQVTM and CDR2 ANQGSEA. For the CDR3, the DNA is TGCAGCGCTGTTGGGACAGGGAACTATGGCTACACCTTC. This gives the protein CSAVGTGNYGYTF.

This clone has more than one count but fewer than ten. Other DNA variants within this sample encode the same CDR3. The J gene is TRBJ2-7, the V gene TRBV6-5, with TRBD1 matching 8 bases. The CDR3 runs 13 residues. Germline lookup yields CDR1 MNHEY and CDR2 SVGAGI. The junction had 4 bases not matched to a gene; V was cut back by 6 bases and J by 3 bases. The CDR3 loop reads CASSTDRGYEQYF. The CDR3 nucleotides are TGTGCCAGCAGCACTGACAGGGGCTACGAGCAGTACTTC.